The entry below gives a single T cell receptor beta chain sequence along with its context. The CDR3 sequence is 17 residues long. Germline V CDR1 and CDR2: SNHLY, FYNNEI. The V and J ends lost 5 bases and 1 base respectively, with 18 bases between them. This sample was taken from a study of blood T cell repertoires in COVID-19. Study-wide context: From the United States, Italy and Spain came samples of acute and convalescent COVID-19. PBMCs, B-cell-depleted T cells, or T cells provided the cDNA or gDNA that made up the material.

In the authors' methods: The assay estimated nucleated cells by amplifying reference gene primers. Only in-frame clones appear in the TCRdb table, and some are missing; sequencing was by immunoSEQ multiplex PCR. Clone size and the V and J calls come from that table; the DNA yielded D and trimming. The sample yields roughly 110,000 clones, approximately 84% seen once. The chain recombines TRBV2 with TRBJ1-5, with D tentatively TRBD1 (6 bases). What was sequenced was peripheral blood. The source is a woman aged 55-69 years with acute or convalescent COVID-19. The CDR3 sequence is CASSHTRQGTSNQPQHF. Here the CDR3 DNA reads TGTGCCAGCAGTCACACGCGCCAGGGGACAAGCAATCAGCCCCAGCATTTT.